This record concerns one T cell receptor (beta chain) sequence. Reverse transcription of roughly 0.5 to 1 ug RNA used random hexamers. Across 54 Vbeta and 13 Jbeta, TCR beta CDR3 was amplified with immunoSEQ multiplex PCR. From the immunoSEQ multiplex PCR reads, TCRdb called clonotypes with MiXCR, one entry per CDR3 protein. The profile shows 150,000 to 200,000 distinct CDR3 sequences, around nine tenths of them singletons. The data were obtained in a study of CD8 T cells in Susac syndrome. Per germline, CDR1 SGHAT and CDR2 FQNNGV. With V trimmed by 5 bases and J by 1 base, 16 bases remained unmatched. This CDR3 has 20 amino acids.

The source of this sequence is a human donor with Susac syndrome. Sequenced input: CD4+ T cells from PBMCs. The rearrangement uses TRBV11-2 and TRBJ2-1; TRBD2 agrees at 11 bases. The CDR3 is CASSPIASTGTSGSYNEQFF. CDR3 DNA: TGTGCCAGCAGCCCCATTGCCTCGACCGGGACTAGCGGATCCTACAATGAGCAGTTCTTC.